This TCR beta chain was recorded in a study of naive and memory T cell subsets. Overall study results and limits: Over 85% of naive TCR sequences appeared only once, unlike memory subsets. Possibly reflecting memory cells re-expressing CD45RA, a few larger clonotypes occurred in naive repertoires, especially CD8.

This clonotype was picked up many times. What it recognizes is unknown. Both TRBC1 and TRBC2 were covered by a beta constant-region primer of two equimolar oligonucleotides. Four rounds of PCR amplified the ligated cDNA using nested alpha and beta constant-region primers plus SP2. TCRdb analysed the UMI-ligation and nested PCR reads with MiXCR anew, one entry per CDR3 protein. The sample carries 130,000 to 150,000 distinct CDR3 sequences, roughly 22% recorded once. CDR3 length: 15 residues. CDR1 and CDR2 (germline): SGHAT, FQNNGV. The V segment lost 0 bases and the J segment 6 bases; nucleotides outside the gene matches: 6. Four subsets defined by CD45RA and CD27 were sorted after CD3, CD4, CD8 and live/dead staining.

This TCR came from a human donor in good health. The chain joins TRBV11-2 to TRBJ1-2; TRBD1 matches 8 bases. Source material: naive CD4+ T cells from blood. The CDR3 loop reads CASSLDAQGANGYTF. CDR3 nucleotides: TGTGCCAGCAGCTTAGATGCCCAGGGGGCGAATGGCTACACCTTC.